Listed below are T cell receptor beta chains from one sample, sequenced in a study of blood T cell repertoires in COVID-19. The table came from immunoSEQ multiplex PCR; TCRdb's copy has only in-frame clones and leaves some out. The sample records approximately 350,000 clones, 80% to 90% being singletons. Material: peripheral blood. The receptor set was obtained from a woman aged 30 to 39 with COVID-19, enrolled during active disease. The CDR3 runs from the conserved cysteine through the conserved F or W. D genes are given only for firm matches. Clone sizes are given selectively: once, few, many, or a class where the clone is expanded.

.	TRBV15	.	TRBJ2-7	TGTGCCACCAGCAGAGAAGGGCAGGGGAGCTCCTACGAGCAGTACTTC	CATSREGQGSSYEQYF
.	TRBV13	.	TRBJ2-5	TGTGCCAGCAGCTTTTTCGGCCAAGAGACCCAGTACTTC	CASSFFGQETQYF
.	TRBV5-1	.	TRBJ2-7	TGCGCCAGCAGCTTGGCCGGACAAACCTACGAGCAGTACTTC	CASSLAGQTYEQYF
few	TRBV5-1	TRBD1	TRBJ2-7	TGCGCCAGCAGCTTGGGTGGGACAGGGCCCTACGAGCAGTACTTC	CASSLGGTGPYEQYF
.	TRBV11-2	TRBD1	TRBJ1-3	TGTGCCAGCAGCCCAGACAGGGTTCCTGGAAACACCATATATTTT	CASSPDRVPGNTIYF
.	TRBV7-2	TRBD1	TRBJ1-6	TGTGCCAGCAGCTTGGACACAGGGGAAAACTCACCCCTCCACTTT	CASSLDTGENSPLHF
.	TRBV5-4	.	TRBJ1-2	TGTGCCAGCAGCTTGGCATTGGGAGAGTGGGGTAGCTATGGCTACACCTTC	CASSLALGEWGSYGYTF
.	TRBV7-2	TRBD1	TRBJ1-5	TGTGCCAGCAGCCCCCGACAGGGAGCGACTCAGCCCCAGCATTTT	CASSPRQGATQPQHF
.	TRBV5-1	TRBD1	TRBJ2-7	TGCGCCAGCAGCTACAGACAGGGGTCCTACGAGCAGTACTTC	CASSYRQGSYEQYF
.	TRBV6-2/TRBV6-3	TRBD2	TRBJ2-1	TGTGCCAGCAGTTACCTCAGTACTAGCGAGCTCTACAATGAGCAGTTCTTC	CASSYLSTSELYNEQFF
.	TRBV19	TRBD2	TRBJ2-1	TGTGCCAGTAGTGCCCGTAGCGGGCTGCACAATGAGCAGTTCTTC	CASSARSGLHNEQFF
.	TRBV29-1	.	TRBJ2-1	TGCAGCGTTGACGGGTGGAGCTCCTACAATGAGCAGTTCTTC	CSVDGWSSYNEQFF
few	TRBV7-9	.	TRBJ1-5	TGTGCCAGCAGCCTCCAGGAGGATCAGCCCCAGCATTTT	CASSLQEDQPQHF
.	TRBV10-3	.	TRBJ1-2	TGTGCCATCAGTGAAGGGGATTACTATGGCTACACCTTC	CAISEGDYYGYTF
.	TRBV12-3/TRBV12-4	.	TRBJ2-7	TGTGCCAGCAGTTTCTATCAGGGATACGAGCAGTACTTC	CASSFYQGYEQYF
.	TRBV12-3/TRBV12-4	.	TRBJ1-1	TGTGCCAGCAGTTTTCAACTGAGTGAAGCTTTCTTT	CASSFQLSEAFF
.	TRBV9	.	TRBJ2-3	TGTGCCAGCAGCGTGGCTAGCTTGGATACGCAGTATTTT	CASSVASLDTQYF
.	TRBV13	TRBD1	TRBJ2-1	TGTGCCAGCAGCTGGGACAGGGGGAATGAGCAGTTCTTC	CASSWDRGNEQFF
few	TRBV4-2	.	TRBJ1-2	TGTGCCAGCAGCAGCCGACAGGCAGAGGGAAGGGGCTACACCTTC	CASSSRQAEGRGYTF
few	TRBV7-9	TRBD1	TRBJ1-1	TGTGCCAGCAGCTTAGCGGGGACAGCAGCTTTCTTT	CASSLAGTAAFF
.	TRBV7-2	TRBD1	TRBJ1-2	TGTGCCAGCAGACCTACGGGGGGTGGACAGGGGTATGGCTACACCTTC	CASRPTGGGQGYGYTF
once	TRBV6-2/TRBV6-3	.	TRBJ2-1	TGTGCCAGCAGTTACTTGAGCGGCTCGTACAATGAGCAGTTCTTC	CASSYLSGSYNEQFF
.	TRBV6-5	TRBD2	TRBJ2-1	TGTGCCAGCAGTTTGGCTAGCGGGAGGAAAAACAATGAGCAGTTCTTC	CASSLASGRKNNEQFF
few	TRBV7-8	.	TRBJ1-3	TGTGCCAGCCGGGAGGGCTGGGCTGGAAACACCATATATTTT	CASREGWAGNTIYF
few	TRBV5-3	.	TRBJ1-5	TGTGCCAGACGCCCTCTGGGGGACATGGTTCAGCCCCAGCATTTT	CARRPLGDMVQPQHF
.	TRBV13	.	TRBJ1-1	TGTGCCAGCAGCTTCGCCGAGCCGGAAGCTTTCTTT	CASSFAEPEAFF
.	TRBV24-1	TRBD2	TRBJ2-1	TGTGCCACCAGTGATTTGGGGCCGGGAGGCGAGCAGTTCTTC	CATSDLGPGGEQFF
.	TRBV3-1/TRBV3-2	.	TRBJ2-2	TGTGCCAGCAGCCAGATGGGCGACACCGGGGAGCTGTTTTTT	CASSQMGDTGELFF
.	TRBV4-3	TRBD1	TRBJ1-5	TGCGCCAGCAGCCAAGAGGCAGGGGGCCGGCAGCCCCAGCATTTT	CASSQEAGGRQPQHF
.	TRBV4-3	TRBD1	TRBJ1-2	TGCGCCAGCAGCCAAGGACACAGGGGGGACTATGGCTACACCTTC	CASSQGHRGDYGYTF
.	TRBV5-1	TRBD2	TRBJ2-1	TGCGCCAGCAGCTGGGAGGGAGCGGGGGGGCGTAATGAGCAGTTCTTC	CASSWEGAGGRNEQFF
.	TRBV7-6	.	TRBJ2-6	TGTGCCAGCAGCTTAGTGGGCAGGGGCTCCTCTGGGGCCAACGTCCTGACTTTC	CASSLVGRGSSGANVLTF
.	TRBV29-1	TRBD1	TRBJ2-2	TGCAGCGTGGACAGGGTGGGTTCCGGGGAGCTGTTTTTT	CSVDRVGSGELFF
.	TRBV11-3	.	TRBJ2-1	TGTGCCAGCAGCGTACCATACGGCGGGAAGACGAATGAGCAGTTCTTC	CASSVPYGGKTNEQFF
once	TRBV6-2/TRBV6-3	.	TRBJ2-2	TGTGCCAGCAGCTCCTCTCTACGCACCGGGGAGCTGTTTTTT	CASSSSLRTGELFF
.	TRBV15	TRBD1	TRBJ1-4	TGTGCCACCAGCAGATCACCGGGACAGCGACAAATAGTTGAGACGGGTGAAAAACTGTTTTTT	CATSRSPGQRQIVETGEKLFF
.	TRBV7-2	TRBD2	TRBJ2-3	TGTGCCAGCGCTAGCGGGGGGGCGGAGGCGCAGTATTTT	CASASGGAEAQYF
once	TRBV6-5	.	TRBJ2-7	TGTGCCAGCAGCCAAGCTGACAACTACGAGCAGTACTTC	CASSQADNYEQYF
.	TRBV6-5	.	TRBJ1-5	TGTGCCAGCAGCCCGGGACTTCTCTGGCCCCAGCATTTT	CASSPGLLWPQHF
.	TRBV7-2	.	TRBJ1-2	TGTGCCAGCAGCATAAACCAGGGTGGTTGGGACTATGGCTACACCTTC	CASSINQGGWDYGYTF
.	TRBV18	TRBD1	TRBJ1-1	TGTGCCAGCTCACCCGACAGGGACACTGAAGCTTTCTTT	CASSPDRDTEAFF
.	TRBV28	.	TRBJ2-2	TGTGCCAGCAGTTTATACGGAAGGGGCACCGGGGAGCTGTTTTTT	CASSLYGRGTGELFF
few	TRBV11-2	TRBD1	TRBJ2-7	TGTGCCAGCAGCTTTGGACAGGGGAACGAGCAGTACTTC	CASSFGQGNEQYF
.	TRBV5-6	TRBD1	TRBJ2-5	TGTGCCAGCAGCGTTACAGGGGTGGGAGAGACCCAGTACTTC	CASSVTGVGETQYF
.	TRBV5-1	TRBD2	TRBJ2-1	TGCGCCAGCAGCCGCGACGGCGGGACTAGCGGGGTTCCCTCCTACAATGAGCAGTTCTTC	CASSRDGGTSGVPSYNEQFF
.	TRBV9	TRBD2	TRBJ2-3	TGTGCCAGCAGCGGGACTAGCTTTACGCAGTATTTT	CASSGTSFTQYF